This passage covers 9 T cell receptor beta chains from one sample sequenced in a study of cytomegalovirus exposure and HLA in healthy donors. The PCR was carried out with 60 Vbeta primers and 13 Jbeta primers. Profiled with immunoSEQ multiplex PCR; TCRdb holds only in-frame clones, not every one. This table holds about 94,000 clones, about 80% found once. The sequenced sample was PBMCs. These receptors were collected from a male donor in good health and CMV-seronegative.

Regarding this clone: The junction departs from germline at one end; a sequencing error may be responsible. The chain recombines TRBV6-1 with TRBJ1-4; 7 bases map to TRBD1. Germline-derived CDR1 and CDR2 are MNHNS and SASEGT. This CDR3 spans 11 amino acids. The CDR3 DNA sequence: TGTGCCAGCAGTACAGACAGGGCTCCAATTTTT. Protein product: CASSTDRAPIF.

The CDR3 bases are TGTGCCAGCAGTTCCAGGACAGGGCAAGCCAAAAACATTCAGTACTTC. It yields the protein CASSSRTGQAKNIQYF. The genes are TRBV28 and TRBJ2-4; TRBD1 matches 8 bases. The CDR3 contains 16 residues. V trimming: 4 bases; J trimming: 0 bases; junction bases outside the gene matches: 5. CDR1 is MDHEN, CDR2 SYDVKM, per germline.

This chain links TRBV6-4 with TRBJ2-3; 10 bases fit TRBD2. Germline trimming cut 5 bases from V and 3 bases from J; bases unmatched to any gene: 5. The CDR3 covers 15 residues. The germline gives CDR1 MRHNA, CDR2 SNTAGT. The CDR3 DNA sequence: TGTGCCAGCAGTCTACTTAGCGGGGGGACAGATACGCAGTATTTT. Its protein product is CASSLLSGGTDTQYF.

The V call is TRBV4-3, the J call TRBJ1-2; weak D call: TRBD1 (5 bases). Trimming took 1 base from V and 2 from J, leaving 8 bases between them. There are 14 residues in the CDR3. From germline, CDR1 is LGHNA and CDR2 YSLEER. CDR3 sequence reads: CASSQGRQNYGYTF. CDR3 nucleotide sequence: TGCGCCAGCAGCCAAGGGAGACAGAACTATGGCTACACCTTC.

This chain joins TRBV18 and TRBJ2-3, with D possibly being TRBD2 (5 bases). The CDR3 consists of 14 residues. V was cut by 3 bases and J by 6 bases, with 13 bases left in between. Germline V gene data show CDR1 as KGHSH and CDR2 as LQKENI. In DNA, the CDR3 is TGTGCCAGCTCACCGGGGTCGAGGGAGGATACGCAGTATTTT. This sequence encodes CASSPGSREDTQYF.

This sequence joins TRBV7-3 and TRBJ2-5; TRBD2 is a possible D gene (6 bases). Trimming cost V 1 base and J 2 bases, with 23 bases left between them. Germline CDR1 and CDR2: SGHTA and FQGTGA. This CDR3 is 19 amino acids long. The CDR3 sequence is CASSLNWDGGFGGQETQYF. In DNA, the CDR3 is TGTGCCAGCAGCTTAAATTGGGACGGAGGGTTTGGAGGGCAAGAGACCCAGTACTTC.

The chain employs TRBV7-9 and TRBJ1-1, with D possibly being TRBD1 (6 bases). The CDR3 has 16 amino acids. Between the trimmed V and J ends, which lost 7 bases and 1 base, there was a span of 19 bases. The V gene's germline CDR1 is SEHNR and CDR2 FQNEAQ (reference sequence). The CDR3 coding sequence is TGTGCCAGCACCTTGGGGGGGCGCGTAGGGAACACTGAAGCTTTCTTT. Its translation is CASTLGGRVGNTEAFF.

The chain has TRBV20-1 and TRBJ2-1; tentatively, D is TRBD2 (5 bases). This CDR3 has 11 amino acids. V lost 3 bases and J 7 bases, leaving 7 bases between the germline ends. CDR1 and CDR2 from the germline V gene are DFQATT and SNEGSKA (reference sequence). CDR3 protein: CSASRGNEQFF. Written as DNA, the CDR3 is TGCAGTGCTAGTAGAGGGAATGAGCAGTTCTTC.

J is TRBJ1-3 and V is TRBV6-1, with a possible D match to TRBD1 (6 bases). Germline V gene data show CDR1 as MNHNS and CDR2 as SASEGT. The CDR3 is 15 amino acids. V was pared by 4 bases and J by 0 bases, with 10 bases between. The DNA of the CDR3 is TGTGCCAGCAGTGGTTACAGGGACTCTGGAAACACCATATATTTT. Its protein product is CASSGYRDSGNTIYF.